The 5 T cell receptor beta chains below were found in one sample sequenced in a study of T-cell memory formation after mild COVID-19. TCRdb independently ran MiXCR on the 5' RACE reads; one entry per CDR3 protein. The data show about 420,000 distinct CDR3 sequences, 23% seen once. Sequenced input: PBMCs or a T cell subset sorted from them (not recorded which). These receptors were collected from an adult woman who had mild COVID-19 (a few samples of this study predate the infection). Cell type and time point are not known.

In its sample, this clonotype was seen many times. The rearrangement uses TRBV4-1 and TRBJ2-1, with D perhaps TRBD1 or TRBD2 (5 bases each). This CDR3 region has 15 residues. The V gene's germline CDR1 is MGHRA and CDR2 YSYEKL. The V gene lost 0 bases and the J gene lost 6 bases, with 12 bases spanning the gap. CDR3 amino acids: CASSQDSGTINEQFF. DNA for the CDR3: TGCGCCAGCAGCCAAGATTCGGGGACCATCAATGAGCAGTTCTTC.

The rearrangement uses TRBV18 and TRBJ2-7, with 8 bases fitting TRBD2. V was pared by 2 bases and J by 3 bases, with 6 bases of the junction left unmatched. CDR3 length equals 15 residues. Germline V gene sequence: CDR1 KGHSH, CDR2 LQKENI. CDR3 coding DNA: TGTGCCAGCTCACCAGTCGGGGGGGTAAACTACGAGCAGTACTTC. Its protein product is CASSPVGGVNYEQYF.

This clonotype was picked up a small number of times. The chain links TRBV9 to TRBJ2-5; TRBD2 matches at 8 bases. CDR3 length: 15 residues. V dropped 2 bases and J dropped 3; count of bases not matched to a gene: 6. Germline V gene sequence: CDR1 SGDLS, CDR2 YYNGEE. The CDR3 region is CASSVGSAGEETQYF. CDR3 in DNA: TGTGCCAGCAGCGTCGGGTCAGCGGGAGAAGAGACCCAGTACTTC.

The gene calls are TRBV25-1 and TRBJ1-2; a possible D gene is TRBD1 (5 bases). CDR3 size: 16 residues. V dropped 4 bases and J dropped 4 bases, with 19 bases sitting between them. Per germline, CDR1 MGHDK and CDR2 SYGVNS. This chain's CDR3 is CASSGRGRRIAYGYTF. CDR3 DNA: TGTGCCAGCAGTGGCCGGGGACGGAGGATCGCCTATGGCTACACCTTC.

CDR3 sequence reads: CASSWTGVADTQYF. The DNA of the CDR3 is TGTGCCAGCAGTTGGACAGGGGTCGCAGATACGCAGTATTTT. V usage is TRBV12-3 or TRBV12-4 and J usage is TRBJ2-3, with 9 bases matching TRBD1. The J segment lost 4 bases and the V segment lost 4 bases, leaving 3 bases of the junction unmatched. This CDR3 comprises 14 residues.